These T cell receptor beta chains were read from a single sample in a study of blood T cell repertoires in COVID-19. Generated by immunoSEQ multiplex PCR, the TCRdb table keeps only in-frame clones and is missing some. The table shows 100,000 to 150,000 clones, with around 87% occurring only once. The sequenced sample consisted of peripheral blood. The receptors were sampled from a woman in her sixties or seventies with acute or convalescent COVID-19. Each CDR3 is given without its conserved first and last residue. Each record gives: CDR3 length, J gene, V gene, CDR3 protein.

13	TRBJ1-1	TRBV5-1	ASSFLGVMNTEAF
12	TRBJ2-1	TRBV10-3	ATATSGSLNEQF
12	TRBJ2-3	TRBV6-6	ASRRQGLTDTQY
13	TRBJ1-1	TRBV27	ASSRSGTGGPEAF
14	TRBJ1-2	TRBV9	ASSVAVAGGTYGYT
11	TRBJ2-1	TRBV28	AEGGTENNEQF
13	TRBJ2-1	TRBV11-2	ASSPQLAGGNEQF
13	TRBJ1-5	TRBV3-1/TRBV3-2	ASSQGAPGNQPQH
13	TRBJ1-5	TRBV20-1	SASGFPGQDQPQH
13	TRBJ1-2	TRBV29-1	SVETNTQGTYGYT
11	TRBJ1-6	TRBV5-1	ASSLAPNSPLH
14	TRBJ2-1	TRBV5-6	ASSLSGTSGYNEQF
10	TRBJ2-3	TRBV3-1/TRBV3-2	ASSQESAGSH
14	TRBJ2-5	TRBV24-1	ATSDLHQGDRETQY
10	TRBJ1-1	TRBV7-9	ASLDRVPEAF
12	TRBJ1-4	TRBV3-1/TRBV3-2	ASSTDPGDEKLF
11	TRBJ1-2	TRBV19	ASSEGTGRGYT
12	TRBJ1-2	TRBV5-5	ASSFEANLYGYT
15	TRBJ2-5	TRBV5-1	ASSPGTSGRAGETQY
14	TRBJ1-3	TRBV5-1	ASSPGHTDSGNTIY
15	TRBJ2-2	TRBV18	ASPSPGRGLNTGELF
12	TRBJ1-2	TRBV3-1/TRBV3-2	ASSSAGTDYGYT
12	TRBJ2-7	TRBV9	ASSARLAGNEQY
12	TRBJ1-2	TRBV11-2	ASSLGEVRYGYT
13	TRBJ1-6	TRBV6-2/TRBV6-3	ASSDRTGSNSPLH